This record covers a single T cell receptor (beta chain). The germline CDR1 and CDR2 sequences are ENHRY and SYGVKD. CDR3 length: 17 residues. V lost 3 bases and J 0 bases, leaving 15 bases between the germline ends. This sample was included in a study of shared clonotypes between healthy human individuals. Some clones are missing from TCRdb's copy, which holds only in-frame ones; the method was immunoSEQ multiplex PCR. The data hold around 340,000 clones, with more than 60% observed a single time. The clonotype originates from a man aged 25 to 45 in good health. The J gene is TRBJ2-1, the V gene TRBV10-3; no firm D call. Sequenced input: memory CD4+ T cells sorted from blood. Sample subset: CD45RA-negative fraction. The CDR3, as DNA: TGTGCCATCAGTGACCAGAGTTCGGTGGGCTCCTACAATGAGCAGTTCTTC. It codes for CAISDQSSVGSYNEQFF.